A single sample gave rise to the 26 T cell receptor beta chains below, sequenced in a study of identical twins. A single record per CDR3 protein comes from TCRdb applying MiXCR to the 5' RACE reads. The repertoire includes around 530,000 distinct CDR3 sequences, roughly 15% of them detected once, and around 0.4% sits in the top ten. The sample also formed part of further work on yellow fever vaccine responses in identical twins.

What was sequenced was CD4+ T cells sorted from blood. These receptors were obtained from a woman younger than 30 in good health.

This clonotype was detected a few times. V is TRBV12-3 or TRBV12-4 and J is TRBJ2-1; D is unclear. The CDR3 is 11 amino acids. Trimming stripped 3 bases from V and 15 bases from J, with 12 bases between. The CDR3 loop is CASSFRAGLFF. The CDR3 nucleotides read TGTGCCAGCAGTTTCCGGGCAGGCCTGTTCTTC.

This clonotype was found a few times. The V and J genes are TRBV24-1 and TRBJ1-3, with TRBD1 matching 9 bases. Germline V lookup: CDR1 KGHDR, CDR2 SFDVKD. V trimming: 9 bases; J trimming: 2 bases; junction bases outside the gene matches: 4. CDR3 size: 14 residues. The CDR3 DNA is TGTGCCACCCGGGACAGGGCTACTGGAAACACCATATATTTT. Translation: CATRDRATGNTIYF.

This clonotype has only a few counts. V usage is TRBV29-1 and J usage is TRBJ1-5, with D unclear. V was shortened by 4 bases and J by 2 bases, with 12 bases between the two germline ends. Germline CDR1 and CDR2: SQVTM and ANQGSEA. The CDR3 length is 14 residues. CDR3 sequence (DNA): TGCAGCGTTGGAGGCGCGGGTGGCAATCAGCCCCAGCATTTT. Amino acid sequence: CSVGGAGGNQPQHF.

In this sample, this clonotype turned up a few times. This chain connects TRBV29-1 to TRBJ2-5; TRBD1 is a possible D gene (6 bases). Looked up from germline, CDR1 is SQVTM and CDR2 is ANQGSEA. CDR3 length: 11 residues. Trimming shortened V by 2 bases and J by 9 bases, and 10 bases separated the two germline ends. CDR3 region: CSVELKGAQYF. CDR3 sequence (DNA): TGCAGCGTTGAACTAAAGGGGGCCCAGTACTTC.

The rearrangement joins TRBV11-2 to TRBJ1-4; D is undetermined. Germline V CDR1 and CDR2: SGHAT, FQNNGV. Trimming pared 6 bases from V and 5 bases from J, leaving 19 bases between. The CDR3 length is 16 residues. CDR3 residues: CASSSQKVGRNEKLFF. The CDR3 DNA is TGTGCCAGCAGTTCCCAGAAGGTCGGAAGAAATGAAAAACTGTTTTTT. The full variable domain, rest sourced from reference TRBV11-2 and TRBJ1-4, is EAGVAQSPRYKIIEKRQSVAFWCNPISGHATLYWYQQILGQGPKLLIQFQNNGVVDDSQLPKDRFSAERLKGVDSTLKIQPAKLEDSAVYLCASSSQKVGRNEKLFFGSGTQLSVL.

This clonotype was seen more than once but under ten times. The chain combines TRBV9 with TRBJ2-7; 9 bases are a match to TRBD2. This CDR3 contains 15 residues. V was clipped by 0 bases and J by 5 bases; unmatched bases: 6. CDR1 SGDLS and CDR2 YYNGEE come from the germline V gene. CDR3 protein: CASSVVPSGIDEQYF. In DNA, the CDR3 is TGTGCCAGCAGCGTAGTGCCTAGCGGGATCGACGAGCAGTACTTC.

The chain has TRBV20-1 and TRBJ2-5; 12 positions match TRBD2. The V segment lost 6 bases and the J segment 8 bases; nucleotides outside the gene matches: 4. The CDR3 has 12 amino acids. Germline V gives CDR1 DFQATT, CDR2 SNEGSKA (reference sequence). The CDR3 sequence is CSARTSGATQYF. In nucleotides, the CDR3 is TGCAGTGCGCGGACTAGCGGGGCAACCCAGTACTTC.

This clonotype appeared a few times. The V gene is TRBV6-2 or TRBV6-3, the J gene TRBJ2-7; D call uncertain. The CDR3 is made up of 11 amino acids. The ends were cut back, 5 bases at V and 9 bases at J, with 11 bases in the middle. Germline V gene sequence: CDR1 MNHEY, CDR2 SVGEGT. CDR3 residues: CASSVGRGQYV. The CDR3 DNA follows: TGTGCCAGCAGTGTCGGACGCGGGCAGTACGTC.

V gene TRBV5-1 combines with J gene TRBJ2-1; 9 bases agree with TRBD1. Germline trimming cut 5 bases from V and 4 bases from J; bases unmatched to any gene: 10. The CDR3 consists of 16 residues. Germline V lookup: CDR1 SGHRS, CDR2 YFSETQ. Here the CDR3 DNA reads TGCGCCAGCAGGGGAACCGGGACAGGGACGTACAATGAGCAGTTCTTC. It is translated as CASRGTGTGTYNEQFF.

The rearrangement joins TRBV15 to TRBJ2-4, with D perhaps TRBD1 or TRBD2 (6 bases each). V lost 0 bases, J lost 4 bases, and 22 bases lay in between. Germline loops: CDR1 LNHNV, CDR2 YYDKDF (reference sequence). The CDR3 is 19 amino acids. Here the CDR3 reads CATSREKIELEGVKNIQYF. The CDR3 nucleotides read TGTGCCACCAGCAGAGAAAAAATAGAGTTGGAGGGGGTAAAAAACATTCAGTACTTC.

Ten or more counts support this clonotype. The genes are TRBV12-3 or TRBV12-4 and TRBJ2-5; D unresolved. This CDR3 has 11 residues. With 6 bases removed from V and 4 bases from J, the gap between germline ends came to 6 bases. CDR3 amino acids: CASSGLETQYF. Written as DNA, the CDR3 is TGTGCCAGCAGCGGCTTAGAGACCCAGTACTTC.

This clonotype was observed a few times. This sequence joins TRBV7-8 and TRBJ2-1; TRBD1 matches at 7 bases. J gave up 9 bases and V 5 bases, and 19 bases lay outside the gene matches. The length of the CDR3 is 17 residues. The germline gives CDR1 SGHVS, CDR2 FQNEAQ. The CDR3 DNA reads as TGTGCCAGCAGCGGAGAAAACAGGGGTCCACTGGCGACTGAGCAGTTCTTC. It specifies CASSGENRGPLATEQFF.

The chain is built from TRBV5-6 and TRBJ2-2; unclear D gene. Germline-derived CDR1 and CDR2 are SGHDT and YYEEEE. The CDR3 loop spans 15 amino acids. With 2 bases removed from V and 2 bases from J, the gap between germline ends came to 10 bases. The CDR3 is CASSFFKLNTGELFF. The CDR3 DNA is TGTGCCAGCAGCTTTTTCAAGTTAAACACCGGGGAGCTGTTTTTT.

This clonotype was picked up many times. The chain carries TRBV7-9 and TRBJ2-3; the D gene is possibly TRBD2 (6 bases). In germline, CDR1 is SEHNR, CDR2 FQNEAQ (reference sequence). Trimming removed 2 bases at V and 2 bases at J, with 14 bases between. The CDR3 loop spans 16 amino acids. The CDR3, as DNA: TGTGCCAGCAGCTTAACCCCCGGGAGCGCCACAGATACGCAGTATTTT. It specifies CASSLTPGSATDTQYF.

V usage is TRBV5-1 and J usage is TRBJ2-3; no reliable D call. The CDR3 totals 17 residues. With 0 bases removed from V and 0 bases from J, the gap between germline ends came to 14 bases. Germline values: CDR1 SGHRS, CDR2 YFSETQ. CDR3 residues: CASSLGSPRTSTDTQYF. The CDR3 coding sequence is TGCGCCAGCAGCTTGGGCTCCCCACGGACGAGCACAGATACGCAGTATTTT.

The chain is built from TRBV10-3 and TRBJ2-2, with TRBD1 identical over 9 bases. Germline trimming cut 3 bases from V and 6 bases from J; bases unmatched to any gene: 11. The CDR3 extends over 17 amino acids. Germline V CDR1 and CDR2: ENHRY, SYGVKD. The chain's CDR3 is CAISEPLGQGAAGELFF. In DNA form, the CDR3 reads TGTGCCATCAGTGAACCCCTGGGACAGGGAGCCGCCGGGGAGCTGTTTTTT.

The V call is TRBV5-6, the J call TRBJ2-7, with D possibly being TRBD1 (5 bases). Germline V CDR1 and CDR2: SGHDT, YYEEEE. V was pared by 0 bases and J by 0 bases, with 13 bases between. CDR3 size: 16 residues. The CDR3 loop is CASSLGGGLSSYEQYV. In DNA form, the CDR3 reads TGTGCCAGCAGCTTGGGGGGCGGCCTAAGCTCCTACGAGCAGTACGTC.

The table lists this clonotype with a few counts. The CDR3 DNA is TGTGCCAGCAGCTTCCCCGGGACTACGAACACCGGGGAGCTGTTTTTT. It encodes CASSFPGTTNTGELFF. The chain has TRBV7-6 and TRBJ2-2, with TRBD2 matching 7 bases. V lost 3 bases to trimming and J lost 0 bases; unmatched junction nucleotides: 4. CDR1 is SGHVS and CDR2 is FNYEAQ in the germline V gene. The CDR3 is 16 amino acids.

This chain connects TRBV19 to TRBJ2-1; TRBD2 matches at 7 bases. V lost 5 bases and J lost 10; bases outside the gene matches: 8. Germline V gene sequence: CDR1 LNHDA, CDR2 SQIVND (reference sequence). The CDR3 length is 13 residues. CDR3 in DNA: TGTGCCAGTAGTCCCCGGGGGGAGCACGAGCAGTTCTTC. This encodes CASSPRGEHEQFF.

The chain is built from TRBV18 and TRBJ2-1, with TRBD2 matching 13 bases. The germline V gene has CDR1 KGHSH and CDR2 LQKENI. V lost 2 bases, J lost 5 bases, and 6 bases stayed unmatched. The CDR3 totals 17 residues. CDR3 loop: CASSPSTSGRAHNEQFF. Written as DNA, the CDR3 is TGTGCCAGCTCACCATCCACTAGCGGGAGGGCTCACAATGAGCAGTTCTTC.

This chain uses TRBV10-3 with TRBJ1-5; the match to TRBD1 covers 7 bases. With V trimmed by 3 bases and J by 4 bases, 3 bases remained unmatched. The CDR3 runs 14 residues. CDR1 ENHRY and CDR2 SYGVKD come from the germline V gene. This CDR3 is CAISDLQGNQPQHF. The CDR3 DNA follows: TGTGCCATCAGTGATTTACAGGGGAATCAGCCCCAGCATTTT.

This clonotype has only a few counts. The chain has TRBV28 and TRBJ2-1; perhaps TRBD2 as D (5 bases). V gave up 2 bases and J gave up 6 bases, with 14 bases separating them. The CDR3 consists of 15 residues. CDR1 is MDHEN, CDR2 SYDVKM, per germline. The CDR3: CASSLERTLANEQFF. CDR3 sequence (DNA): TGTGCCAGCAGTTTAGAGAGGACCCTAGCCAATGAGCAGTTCTTC.

The table lists this clonotype with a few counts. The chain is built from TRBV12-3 or TRBV12-4 and TRBJ1-6; no firm D call. V was trimmed by 3 bases and J by 14 bases, leaving 11 bases between them. The CDR3 spans 12 residues. For the CDR3, the DNA is TGTGCCAGCAGTTTCATTTTTTCCACCCTCCACTTT. Its translation: CASSFIFSTLHF.

This clonotype was counted a few times. CDR3 region: CAISLTPGQGVSSYNEQFF. The CDR3 DNA is TGTGCCATCAGCCTCACTCCGGGACAGGGGGTTAGTTCCTACAATGAGCAGTTCTTC. J is TRBJ2-1 and V is TRBV10-3; 11 bases agree with TRBD1. CDR1 is ENHRY and CDR2 is SYGVKD in the germline V gene. CDR3 length: 19 residues. The junction had 14 bases not matched to a gene; V was cut back by 6 bases and J by 1 base.

This clonotype was found a few times. The genes are TRBV20-1 and TRBJ2-1, with 9 bases aligning to TRBD2. The junction had 15 bases not matched to a gene; V was cut back by 6 bases and J by 9 bases. CDR1 and CDR2 (germline): DFQATT, SNEGSKA (reference sequence). The CDR3 covers 15 residues. As DNA, the CDR3 is TGCAGTGCCACAAGAGCGGGAGGCTTCGAGGGTGAGCAGTTCTTC. As protein: CSATRAGGFEGEQFF.

J is TRBJ2-3 and V is TRBV10-1; no firm D call. CDR3 size: 13 residues. Germline CDR1 WNHNN, CDR2 SYGVQD (reference sequence). The V and J ends lost 5 bases and 4 bases respectively, with 10 bases between them. CDR3 nucleotide sequence: TGCGCCAGCAGTCCGGCTGGGGCAGATACGCAGTATTTT. It encodes CASSPAGADTQYF.